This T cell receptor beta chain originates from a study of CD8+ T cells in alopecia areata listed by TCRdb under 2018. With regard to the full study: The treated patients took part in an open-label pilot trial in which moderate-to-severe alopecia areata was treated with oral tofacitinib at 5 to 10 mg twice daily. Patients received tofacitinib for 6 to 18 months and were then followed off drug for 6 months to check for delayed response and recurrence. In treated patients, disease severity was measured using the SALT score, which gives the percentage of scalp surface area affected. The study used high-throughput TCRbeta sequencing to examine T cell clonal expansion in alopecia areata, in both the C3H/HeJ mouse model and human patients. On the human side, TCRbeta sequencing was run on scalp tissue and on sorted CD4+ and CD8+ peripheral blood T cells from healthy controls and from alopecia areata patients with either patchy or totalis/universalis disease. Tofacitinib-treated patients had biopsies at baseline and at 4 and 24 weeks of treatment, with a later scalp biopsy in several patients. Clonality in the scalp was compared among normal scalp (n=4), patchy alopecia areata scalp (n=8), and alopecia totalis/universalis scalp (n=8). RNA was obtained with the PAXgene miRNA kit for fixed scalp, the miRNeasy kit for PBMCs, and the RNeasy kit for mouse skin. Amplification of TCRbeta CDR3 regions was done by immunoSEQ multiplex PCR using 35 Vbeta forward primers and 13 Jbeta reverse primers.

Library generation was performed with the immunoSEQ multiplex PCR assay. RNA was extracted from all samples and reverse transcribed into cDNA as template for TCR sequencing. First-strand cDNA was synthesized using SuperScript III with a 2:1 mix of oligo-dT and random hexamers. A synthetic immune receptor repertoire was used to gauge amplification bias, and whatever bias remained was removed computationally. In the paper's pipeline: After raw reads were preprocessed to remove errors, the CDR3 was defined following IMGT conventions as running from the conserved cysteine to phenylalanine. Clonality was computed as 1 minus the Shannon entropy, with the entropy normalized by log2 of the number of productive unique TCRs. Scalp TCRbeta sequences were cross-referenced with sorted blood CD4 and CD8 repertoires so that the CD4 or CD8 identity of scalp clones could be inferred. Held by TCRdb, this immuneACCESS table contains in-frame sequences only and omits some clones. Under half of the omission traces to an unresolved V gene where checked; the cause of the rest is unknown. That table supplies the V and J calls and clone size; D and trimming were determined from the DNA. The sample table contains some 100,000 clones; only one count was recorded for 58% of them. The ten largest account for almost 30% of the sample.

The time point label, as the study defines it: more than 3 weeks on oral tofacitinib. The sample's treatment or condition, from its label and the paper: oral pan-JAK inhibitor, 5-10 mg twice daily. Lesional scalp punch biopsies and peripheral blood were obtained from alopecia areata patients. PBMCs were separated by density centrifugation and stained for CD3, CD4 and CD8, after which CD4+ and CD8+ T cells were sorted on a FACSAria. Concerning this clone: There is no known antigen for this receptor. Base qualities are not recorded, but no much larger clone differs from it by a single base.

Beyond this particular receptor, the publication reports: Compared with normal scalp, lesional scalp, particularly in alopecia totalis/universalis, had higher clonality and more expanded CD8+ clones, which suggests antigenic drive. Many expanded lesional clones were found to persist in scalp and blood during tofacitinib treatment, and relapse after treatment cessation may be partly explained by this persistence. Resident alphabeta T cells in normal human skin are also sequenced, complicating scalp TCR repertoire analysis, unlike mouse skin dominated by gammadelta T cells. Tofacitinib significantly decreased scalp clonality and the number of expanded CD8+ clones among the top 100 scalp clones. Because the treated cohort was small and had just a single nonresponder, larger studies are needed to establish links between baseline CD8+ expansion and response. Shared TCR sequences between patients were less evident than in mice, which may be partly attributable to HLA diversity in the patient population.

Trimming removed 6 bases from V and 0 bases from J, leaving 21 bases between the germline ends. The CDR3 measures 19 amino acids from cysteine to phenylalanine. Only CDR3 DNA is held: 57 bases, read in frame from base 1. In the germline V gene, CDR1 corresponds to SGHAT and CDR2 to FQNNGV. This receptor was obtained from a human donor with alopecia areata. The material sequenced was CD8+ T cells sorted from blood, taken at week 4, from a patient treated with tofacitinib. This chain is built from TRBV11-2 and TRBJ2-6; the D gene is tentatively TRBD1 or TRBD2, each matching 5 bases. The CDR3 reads CASSYAGTIDSSGANVLTF. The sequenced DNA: TGTGCCAGCAGTTACGCCGGGACGATAGACAGCTCTGGGGCCAACGTCCTGACTTTC.